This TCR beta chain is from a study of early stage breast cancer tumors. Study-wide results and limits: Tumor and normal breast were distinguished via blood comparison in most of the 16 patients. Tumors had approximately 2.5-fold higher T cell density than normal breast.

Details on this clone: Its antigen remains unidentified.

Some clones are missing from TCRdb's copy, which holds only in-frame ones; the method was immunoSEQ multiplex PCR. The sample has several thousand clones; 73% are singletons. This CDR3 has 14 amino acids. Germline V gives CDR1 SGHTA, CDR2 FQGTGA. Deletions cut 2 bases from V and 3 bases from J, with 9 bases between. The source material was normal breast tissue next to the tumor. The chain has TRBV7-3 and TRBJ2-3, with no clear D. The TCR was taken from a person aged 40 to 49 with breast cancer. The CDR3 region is CASSLRPGTDTQYF. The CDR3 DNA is TGTGCCAGCAGCTTACGTCCTGGGACAGATACGCAGTATTTT.